One and the same sample provided the 7 T cell receptor beta chains below, sequenced in a study of blood T cell repertoires in COVID-19 (dated by TCRdb to 2019 to 2021). The protocol used for the library was the immunoSEQ multiplex PCR assay. Not all clones reach the TCRdb copy of this immuneACCESS table, which keeps in-frame sequences only. Checked studies attribute under half of the gap to unresolved V genes and leave the rest unexplained. Across this sample there are roughly 13,000 clones, with approximately 86% seen only once. The ten largest clones capture about 51% of the sample. The specimen was peripheral blood. The receptors here all came from an elderly man with acute or convalescent COVID-19.

V usage is TRBV7-9 and J usage is TRBJ2-1; TRBD2 aligns across 9 bases. With V trimmed by 5 bases and J by 4 bases, 6 bases remained unmatched. Germline assignment: CDR1 SEHNR and CDR2 FQNEAQ (reference sequence). The CDR3 loop spans 15 amino acids. The CDR3 protein is CASSSPAGGYNEQFF. The DNA of the CDR3 is TGTGCCAGCAGCAGCCCGGCGGGGGGGTACAATGAGCAGTTCTTC.

The chain links TRBV19 to TRBJ2-5, with 10 bases aligning to TRBD2. Germline CDR1 reads LNHDA; CDR2 reads SQIVND (reference sequence). The J segment lost 2 bases and the V segment lost 0 bases, leaving 3 bases of the junction unmatched. CDR3 length: 16 amino acids. The CDR3 spells CASSIEFSGGQETQYF. CDR3 coding DNA: TGTGCCAGTAGTATAGAGTTTAGCGGGGGGCAAGAGACCCAGTACTTC.

CDR3 amino acids: CASSKQGEVAEAFF. The CDR3 DNA reads TGTGCCAGTAGTAAACAGGGGGAGGTCGCTGAAGCTTTCTTT. V is TRBV19 and J is TRBJ1-1, with 8 positions matching TRBD1. This CDR3 is 14 amino acids long. V was pared by 4 bases and J by 6 bases, with 7 bases of the junction left unmatched. Germline V lookup: CDR1 LNHDA, CDR2 SQIVND (reference sequence). Filled out from reference TRBV19 and TRBJ1-1, the complete variable domain reads DGGITQSPKYLFRKEGQNVTLSCEQNLNHDAMYWYRQDPGQGLRLIYYSQIVNDFQKGDIAEGYSVSREKKESFPLTVTSAQKNPTAFYLCASSKQGEVAEAFFGQGTRLTVV.

This chain links TRBV29-1 with TRBJ2-1; maybe TRBD2 (6 bases). The germline V and J ends were trimmed by 7 bases and 1 base, with 20 bases remaining between them. The CDR3 contains 16 residues. Germline CDR1 reads SQVTM; CDR2 reads ANQGSEA. In nucleotides, the CDR3 is TGCAGCGCAGTTCTTCTTGGGAGGCTGTCCTACAATGAGCAGTTCTTC. Encoded protein: CSAVLLGRLSYNEQFF.

V and J are TRBV2 and TRBJ1-3; a possible D gene is TRBD1 (5 bases). Trimming left V 4 bases short and J 4 bases short, with 11 bases between. The CDR3 contains 14 residues. Germline CDR1 and CDR2: SNHLY and FYNNEI. CDR3 in DNA: TGTGCCAGCAGTGGGGGCAGGGTCGGAAACACCATATATTTT. Translated, it gives CASSGGRVGNTIYF.

This chain connects TRBV6-2 or TRBV6-3 to TRBJ1-5, with no clear D. CDR1 MNHEY and CDR2 SVGEGT come from the germline V gene. Deletions cut 6 bases from V and 0 bases from J, with 12 bases between. CDR3 length equals 15 residues. This CDR3 is CASSFGVISNQPQHF. CDR3 nucleotide sequence: TGTGCCAGCAGCTTCGGGGTCATTAGCAATCAGCCCCAGCATTTT.

The chain couples TRBV13 to TRBJ2-7, with 8 bases that match TRBD2. The CDR3 is 17 residues long. V lost 4 bases, J lost 2 bases, and 13 bases stayed unmatched. Per germline, CDR1 PRHDT and CDR2 FYEKMQ (reference sequence). Written as DNA, the CDR3 is TGTGCCAGCAGCTCAGGACTAGCACCCGAGGGCCCCTACGAGCAGTACTTC. Protein sequence: CASSSGLAPEGPYEQYF.